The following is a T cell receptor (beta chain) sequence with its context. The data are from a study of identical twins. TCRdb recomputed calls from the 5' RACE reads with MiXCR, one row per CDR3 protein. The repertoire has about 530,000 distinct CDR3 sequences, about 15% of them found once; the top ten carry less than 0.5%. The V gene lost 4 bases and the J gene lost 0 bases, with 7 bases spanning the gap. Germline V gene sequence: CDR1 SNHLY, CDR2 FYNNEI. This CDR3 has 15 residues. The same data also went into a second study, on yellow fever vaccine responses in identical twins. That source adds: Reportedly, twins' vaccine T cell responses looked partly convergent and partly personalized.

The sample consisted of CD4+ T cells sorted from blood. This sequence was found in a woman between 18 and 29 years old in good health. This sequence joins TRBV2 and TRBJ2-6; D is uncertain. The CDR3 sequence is CASSVARSGANVLTF. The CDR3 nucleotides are TGTGCCAGCAGTGTGGCCCGCTCTGGGGCCAACGTCCTGACTTTC.